A selection of T cell receptor beta chains follows, all from one sample in a study of T cell repertoires in cytomegalovirus infection. For these TCRs, the target antigens are not known. One entry per CDR3 protein, called by TCRdb with MiXCR from the reads. The table records about 830,000 distinct CDR3 sequences, approximately 29% of them present only once. This specimen consisted of cultured CD8+ T cells from PBMCs, obtained from culture after CMV antigen stimulation. These receptors came from a human donor in good health (CMV status not recorded). Some clones in this sample may be carry-over from other donors' samples. CDR3s include the opening cysteine and the closing phenylalanine or tryptophan. A D gene is named only where the DNA matches it firmly. Where a row states a size, it is once, few, many or the class of an expanded clone; other rows omit it.

TRBV5-6,TRBJ1-2,NA,few,TGTGCCAGCAGCTTGGTCGCCAGGGTCTATGGCTACACCTTC,CASSLVARVYGYTF
TRBV6-5,TRBJ1-1,NA,NA,TGTGCCAGCAGTGAACAGATAGACACTGAAGCTTTCTTT,CASSEQIDTEAFF
TRBV11-1,TRBJ2-1,NA,few,TGTGCCAGCAGCTTAGTAGGAGTCCCCAATGAGCAGTTCTTC,CASSLVGVPNEQFF
TRBV28,TRBJ1-1,NA,NA,TGTGCCAGCAGTTTGGGCCTTGCAGCTTTCTTT,CASSLGLAAFF
TRBV29-1,TRBJ2-2,NA,NA,TGCAGCGTTGATTTCTCAGGGGGGTGGGCCGGGGAGCTGTTTTTT,CSVDFSGGWAGELFF
TRBV27,TRBJ1-6,NA,few,TGTGCCAGCAAGTCAGGCGCGTATAATTCACCCCTCCACTTT,CASKSGAYNSPLHF
TRBV7-9,TRBJ1-2,NA,NA,TGTGCCAGCAGCTCCGGGGTCAAAGTGGGCTACACCTTC,CASSSGVKVGYTF
TRBV6-2/TRBV6-3,TRBJ1-5,NA,NA,TGTGCCAGCAGCCAACGATGGGACGGGATGCCTTATAGCAATCAGCCCCAGCATTTT,CASSQRWDGMPYSNQPQHF
TRBV13,TRBJ2-1,TRBD2,few,TGTGCCAGCAGCCTCCGGGGTAGCGGGACCCCCTACAATGAGCAGTTCTTC,CASSLRGSGTPYNEQFF
TRBV27,TRBJ1-4,TRBD1,NA,TGTGCCAGCAGTTTCGTTTTGACAGGGGGCGTCAGAGAAAAACTGTTTTTT,CASSFVLTGGVREKLFF
TRBV5-4,TRBJ2-7,NA,NA,TGTGCCAGCAGCTTGGTAACCGAAGAATACGAGCAGTACTTC,CASSLVTEEYEQYF
TRBV28,TRBJ1-2,NA,few,TGTGCCTCCCACCAGCCGGTCCTACCTAACTATGGCTACACCTTC,CASHQPVLPNYGYTF
TRBV7-4,TRBJ1-5,NA,NA,TGTGCCAGCACTGCGGGGGGGCGGCAGCCCCAGCATTTT,CASTAGGRQPQHF
TRBV7-2,TRBJ2-7,TRBD2,many,TGTGCCAGCTCCTGGACTAGCGGGGGGGCCTACGAGCAGTACTTC,CASSWTSGGAYEQYF
TRBV7-9,TRBJ2-5,TRBD2,few,TGTGCCAGCAGCTTAGAGCCCAGCGGGGTACTCCAAGAGACCCAGTACTTC,CASSLEPSGVLQETQYF
TRBV12-3/TRBV12-4,TRBJ1-2,TRBD1,NA,TGTGCCAGTGTAGGACAGGGTAACTATGGCTACACCTTC,CASVGQGNYGYTF
TRBV28,TRBJ2-2,NA,NA,TGTGCCAGCAGTTTACGAGGCCTAGCGTCCGGGGAGCTGTTTTTT,CASSLRGLASGELFF
TRBV12-5,TRBJ2-1,TRBD1,NA,TGTGCTAGTGGTTTGGGGGGGACAGGGTGGAATGAGCAGTTCTTC,CASGLGGTGWNEQFF
TRBV28,TRBJ1-6,NA,NA,TGTGCCAGCAGTTCTTTGGGTCGATCGGCCAGCTCCTATAATTCACCCCTCCACTTT,CASSSLGRSASSYNSPLHF
TRBV6-6,TRBJ2-2,NA,NA,TGTGCCAGCAGCCCGGAAGGGGCCGGGGAGCTGTTTTTT,CASSPEGAGELFF
TRBV20-1,TRBJ1-1,NA,few,TGCAGTGCTAGGAATAGAGGATATACTGAAGCTTTCTTT,CSARNRGYTEAFF
TRBV19,TRBJ1-5,NA,many,TGTGCCAGCCGGGACAGCAATCAGCCCCAGCATTTT,CASRDSNQPQHF
TRBV6-5,TRBJ2-5,NA,few,TGTGCCAGCAGTTACTTGCAGGGCCTCTACCAAGAGACCCAGTACTTC,CASSYLQGLYQETQYF
TRBV19,TRBJ2-1,TRBD2,NA,TGTGCCAGTAGTATGGGGACTAGGGGGGATGAGCAGTTCTTC,CASSMGTRGDEQFF
TRBV27,TRBJ2-6,NA,few,TGTGCCAGCAGTTTATCGGGAACCCCCGGGGCCAACGTCCTGACTTTC,CASSLSGTPGANVLTF
TRBV6-1,TRBJ2-6,TRBD1,few,TGTGCCAGCAGTGTATTGATTGGGATCCCGAGACAGGGGCTCGATTCTGGGGCCAACGTCCTGACTTTC,CASSVLIGIPRQGLDSGANVLTF
TRBV6-2/TRBV6-3,TRBJ2-5,NA,NA,TGTGTCAGCAGTCCAGTCGACAGAGAGACCCAGTACTTC,CVSSPVDRETQYF
TRBV7-9,TRBJ2-7,TRBD1,many,TGTGCCAGCAGCTTTTGGGACAGCTACGAGCAGTACTTC,CASSFWDSYEQYF